This entry features one T cell receptor beta chain sequence. The data belong to a study of monozygotic twins with inflammatory bowel disease. This CDR3 comprises 14 residues. The germline V gene has CDR1 DFQATT and CDR2 SNEGSKA (reference sequence). UMIs that included a 6-nucleotide sample barcode were added by template switching, which took place during cDNA synthesis. TCRdb re-called the 5' RACE reads, yielding one record per CDR3 amino acid sequence without DNA. The repertoire table contains fewer than 200,000 distinct CDR3 sequences. Sequences were obtained from blood. This chain links TRBV20-1 with TRBJ2-1; the TCRdb call, TRBD1, lacks DNA for checking. This receptor was obtained from a human donor with ulcerative colitis or Crohn's disease, or a healthy co-twin of an affected twin (not recorded which). CDR3 in amino acids: CSAIPGGLGFEQFF.